Here is one T cell receptor (beta chain) with its context. This record comes from a study of blood T cell repertoires in COVID-19. Turning to the study itself: Samples came from the United States, Italy and Spain, spanning acute and convalescent COVID-19.

In the study's own analysis: Amplification of reference gene primers provided the estimated nucleated cell counts. This table comes from immunoSEQ multiplex PCR, and its TCRdb copy is limited to in-frame clones, with some not included. That table supplies the V and J calls and clone size; D and trimming were determined from the DNA. Of approximately 230,000 clones in the sample, about 86% were seen once. Enrolled through a virtual design, the participants were between roughly 18 and 100 years of age and came from 24 US areas. V lost 2 bases to trimming and J lost 5 bases, with 9 bases between them. The CDR3 is 13 amino acids. Germline V CDR1 and CDR2: SGHNT, YENEEA.

Source material: PBMCs or T cells enriched from blood (not recorded which). The rearrangement joins TRBV11-3 to TRBJ1-1; D is ambiguous. The clonotype comes from a woman between 50 and 59 years old with acute COVID-19. CDR3: CASSLYEGTEAFF. In DNA, the CDR3 is TGTGCCAGCAGCTTATACGAGGGAACTGAAGCTTTCTTT.